This T cell receptor (beta chain) was recovered during a study of neoadjuvant anti-PD-1 for oral cavity cancer. The study's findings and limits: Higher pretreatment blood Treg/Th17 ratios correlated with higher pretreatment blood and lower post-treatment tumor TCRbeta clonality. With three patients per group, TCR findings need larger cohorts.

Most tumor samples had 4 to 6 ug input DNA in two replicates. Clones were read by immunoSEQ multiplex PCR, and TCRdb kept only the in-frame ones, dropping some. The sample includes 40,000 or so clones, approximately 40% of them seen just once. Time point here: after neoadjuvant nivolumab, at surgical resection. Patients had newly diagnosed, untreated stage II-IVA oral cavity squamous cell carcinoma. Concerning this clone: Antigen: not known.

V was shortened by 2 bases and J by 3 bases, with 10 bases between the two germline ends. Germline V gene sequence: CDR1 SGHTA, CDR2 FQGTGA. The CDR3 is 14 residues long. The genes are TRBV7-3 and TRBJ1-1; D is perhaps TRBD1 (5 bases). This TCR was sampled from a person between 40 and 85 years old with oral cavity squamous cell carcinoma. Sequenced material: tumor tissue, taken after nivolumab (anti-PD-1) treatment. The CDR3 sequence: CASSLGGKDTEAFF. DNA for the CDR3: TGTGCCAGCAGCTTAGGGGGTAAGGACACTGAAGCTTTCTTT.